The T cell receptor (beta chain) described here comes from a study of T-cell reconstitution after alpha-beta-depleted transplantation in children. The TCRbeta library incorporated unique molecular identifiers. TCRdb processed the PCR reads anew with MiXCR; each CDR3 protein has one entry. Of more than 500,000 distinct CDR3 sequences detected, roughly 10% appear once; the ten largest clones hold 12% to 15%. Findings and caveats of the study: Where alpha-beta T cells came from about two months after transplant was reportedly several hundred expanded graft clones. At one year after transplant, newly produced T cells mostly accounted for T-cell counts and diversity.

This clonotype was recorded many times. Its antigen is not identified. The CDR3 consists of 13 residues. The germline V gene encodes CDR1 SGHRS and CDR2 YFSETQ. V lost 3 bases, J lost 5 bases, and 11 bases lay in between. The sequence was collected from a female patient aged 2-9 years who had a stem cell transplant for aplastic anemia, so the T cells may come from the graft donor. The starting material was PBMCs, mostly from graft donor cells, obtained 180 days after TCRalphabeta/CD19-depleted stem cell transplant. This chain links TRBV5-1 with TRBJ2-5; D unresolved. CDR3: CASSSGSMETQYF. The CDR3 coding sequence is TGCGCCAGCAGCTCCGGTAGCATGGAGACCCAGTACTTC.